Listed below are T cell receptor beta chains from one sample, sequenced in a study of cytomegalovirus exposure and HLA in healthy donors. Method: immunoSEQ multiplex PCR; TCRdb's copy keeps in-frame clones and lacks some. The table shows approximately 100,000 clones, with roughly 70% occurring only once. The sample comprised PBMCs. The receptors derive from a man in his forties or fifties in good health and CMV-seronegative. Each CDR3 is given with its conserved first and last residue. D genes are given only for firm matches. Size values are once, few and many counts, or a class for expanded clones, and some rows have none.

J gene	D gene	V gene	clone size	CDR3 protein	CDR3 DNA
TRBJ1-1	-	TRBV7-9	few	CASSFLLGGTEAFF	TGTGCCAGCAGCTTTTTGTTGGGGGGCACTGAAGCTTTCTTT
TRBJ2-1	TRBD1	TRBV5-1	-	CASSPGTGYDNEQFF	TGCGCCAGCAGTCCAGGGACAGGGTACGACAATGAGCAGTTCTTC
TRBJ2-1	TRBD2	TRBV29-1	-	CSVDGLAGLNEQFF	TGCAGCGTTGATGGGCTAGCGGGACTTAATGAGCAGTTCTTC
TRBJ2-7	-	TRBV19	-	CASSRPPNDYEQYF	TGTGCCAGTAGTAGGCCGCCGAACGACTACGAGCAGTACTTC
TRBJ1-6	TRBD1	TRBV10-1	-	CASSDRVDSPLHF	TGCGCCAGCTCGGACAGGGTTGACTCACCCCTCCACTTT
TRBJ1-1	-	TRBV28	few	CASVMPGPVEAFF	TGTGCCAGCGTAATGCCAGGGCCTGTGGAAGCTTTCTTT
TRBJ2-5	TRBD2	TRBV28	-	CASSGTSGRQALYQETQYF	TGTGCCAGCAGTGGGACTAGCGGGAGACAAGCGCTGTACCAAGAGACCCAGTACTTC
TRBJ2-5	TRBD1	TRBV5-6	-	CASSLTTGAQYF	TGTGCCAGCAGCCTTACTACAGGGGCCCAGTACTTC
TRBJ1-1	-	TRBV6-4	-	CASSEGRGNTEAFF	TGTGCCAGCAGTGAGGGCAGGGGGAACACTGAAGCTTTCTTT
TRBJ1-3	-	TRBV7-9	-	CASSLGTRVSSGNTIYF	TGTGCCAGCAGCTTGGGGACACGGGTTAGCTCTGGAAACACCATATATTTT
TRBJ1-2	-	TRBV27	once	CASRLTGITGGYTF	TGTGCCAGCAGGCTTACCGGGATAACAGGGGGCTACACCTTC
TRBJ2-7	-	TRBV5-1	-	CASSARTGPQGEQYF	TGCGCCAGCAGCGCGAGGACCGGGCCTCAGGGCGAGCAGTACTTC
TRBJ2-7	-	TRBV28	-	CASTIRRGRTYEQYF	TGTGCCAGCACTATACGACGGGGGAGGACCTACGAGCAGTACTTC
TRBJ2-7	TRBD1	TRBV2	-	CASSAGTGPYEQYF	TGTGCCAGCAGTGCCGGGACAGGTCCCTACGAGCAGTACTTC
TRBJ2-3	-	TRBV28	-	CASSSPGGLTDTQYF	TGTGCCAGCAGTTCCCCGGGGGGCCTCACAGATACGCAGTATTTT
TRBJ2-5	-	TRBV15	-	CATSRGPEVGETQYF	TGTGCCACCAGCAGAGGACCCGAGGTCGGGGAGACCCAGTACTTC
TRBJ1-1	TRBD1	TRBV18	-	CASSFNTGQPEAFF	TGTGCCAGCTCATTCAATACGGGACAGCCTGAAGCTTTCTTT
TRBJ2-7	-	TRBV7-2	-	CASSVRGTQTYEQYF	TGTGCCAGCAGCGTAAGGGGGACACAAACCTACGAGCAGTACTTC